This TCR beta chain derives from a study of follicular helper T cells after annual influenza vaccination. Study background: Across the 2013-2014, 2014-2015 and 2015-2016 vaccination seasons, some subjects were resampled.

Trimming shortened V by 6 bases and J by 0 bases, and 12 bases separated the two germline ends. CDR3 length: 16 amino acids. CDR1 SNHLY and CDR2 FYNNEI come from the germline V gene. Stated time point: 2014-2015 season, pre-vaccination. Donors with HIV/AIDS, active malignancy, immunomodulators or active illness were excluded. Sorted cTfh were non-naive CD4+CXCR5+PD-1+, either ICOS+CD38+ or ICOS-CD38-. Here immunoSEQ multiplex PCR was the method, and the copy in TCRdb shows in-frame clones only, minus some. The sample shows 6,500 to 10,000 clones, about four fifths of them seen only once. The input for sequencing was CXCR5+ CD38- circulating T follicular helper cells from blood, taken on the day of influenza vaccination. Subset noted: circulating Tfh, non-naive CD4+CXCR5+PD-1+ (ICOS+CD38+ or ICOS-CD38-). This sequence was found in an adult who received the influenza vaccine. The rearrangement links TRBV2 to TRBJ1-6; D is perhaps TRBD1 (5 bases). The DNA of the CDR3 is TGTGCCAGCAGCCATCCCGACAGCTCCTATAATTCACCCCTCCACTTT. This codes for CASSHPDSSYNSPLHF.